The 10 T cell receptor beta chains below were found in one sample sequenced in a study of cytomegalovirus exposure and HLA in healthy donors. The method was immunoSEQ multiplex PCR; TCRdb's version includes in-frame clones alone and lacks a portion of them. The sample shows approximately 160,000 clones, around nine tenths of them seen only once. The sequenced sample consisted of PBMCs. These receptors were obtained from a woman aged 18-29 years in good health and CMV-seronegative.

The genes are TRBV14 and TRBJ1-1; D is unclear. V gave up 4 bases and J gave up 3 bases, with 9 bases separating them. The CDR3 is 13 residues long. CDR1 and CDR2 from the germline V gene are SGHDN and FVKESK. Here the CDR3 DNA reads TGTGCCAGCAGCCTACAACAATACACTGAAGCTTTCTTT. This sequence encodes CASSLQQYTEAFF.

V usage is TRBV7-9 and J usage is TRBJ2-1, with TRBD2 matching over 8 bases. The CDR3 runs to 14 residues. V was clipped by 8 bases and J by 10 bases; unmatched bases: 13. Germline assignment: CDR1 SEHNR and CDR2 FQNEAQ (reference sequence). The CDR3 here is CASLDGRAGEEQFF. In DNA form, the CDR3 reads TGTGCCAGCCTCGACGGGAGGGCCGGTGAGGAGCAGTTCTTC.

The genes are TRBV19 and TRBJ1-1; D is undetermined. Deletions cut 5 bases from V and 5 bases from J, with 18 bases between. Germline CDR1 and CDR2: LNHDA and SQIVND (reference sequence). This CDR3 contains 15 residues. In DNA, the CDR3 is TGTGCCAGTAGTCCCCAGCCAACTGCGGGAACTGAAGCTTTCTTT. The encoded protein is CASSPQPTAGTEAFF.

The chain couples TRBV14 to TRBJ2-2; 9 nucleotides align to TRBD1. V trimming: 4 bases; J trimming: 6 bases; junction bases outside the gene matches: 9. Germline CDR1 SGHDN, CDR2 FVKESK. The CDR3 sequence is 16 residues long. CDR3 DNA sequence: TGTGCCAGCAGCCCCTTGTGGGACAGGGACGCCGGGGAGCTGTTTTTT. It yields the protein CASSPLWDRDAGELFF.

This clone was seen a handful of times. V is TRBV18 and J is TRBJ2-1; 8 bases are a match to TRBD2. The J segment lost 5 bases and the V segment lost 1 base, leaving 13 bases of the junction unmatched. Germline V gives CDR1 KGHSH, CDR2 LQKENI. The CDR3 sequence is 18 residues long. In DNA form, the CDR3 reads TGTGCCAGCTCACCACGTTTCAGCGGGAGCCAAGCCAACAATGAGCAGTTCTTC. Protein sequence: CASSPRFSGSQANNEQFF.

V is TRBV2 and J is TRBJ1-4; D gene unclear. CDR1 and CDR2 from the germline V gene are SNHLY and FYNNEI. The V and J ends lost 4 bases and 4 bases respectively, with 7 bases between them. The CDR3 runs 13 residues. The CDR3: CASSGTVNEKLFF. The CDR3 nucleotides read TGTGCCAGCAGTGGTACAGTTAATGAAAAACTGTTTTTT.

The chain recombines TRBV19 with TRBJ1-3; weak D call: TRBD1 (6 bases). Trimming took 5 bases from V and 2 from J, leaving 10 bases between them. The CDR3 is made up of 14 amino acids. Germline lookup yields CDR1 LNHDA and CDR2 SQIVND (reference sequence). CDR3 nucleotide sequence: TGTGCCAGTAGTCGGGGGGCGACTGGAAACACCATATATTTT. Translated, it gives CASSRGATGNTIYF.

The rearrangement links TRBV11-3 to TRBJ2-7; a weak D match, TRBD1 (5 bases). Deletions cut 5 bases from V and 3 bases from J, with 20 bases between. This CDR3 has 16 residues. Germline V gene lookup returns CDR1 SGHNT and CDR2 YENEEA. The CDR3 sequence is CASSRGLGRESYEQYF. The CDR3 DNA is TGTGCCAGCAGCCGCGGCCTCGGCAGGGAAAGCTACGAGCAGTACTTC.

This chain connects TRBV6-5 to TRBJ2-2; no reliable D call. Germline V gene sequence: CDR1 MNHEY, CDR2 SVGAGI. This CDR3 spans 14 amino acids. V was trimmed by 5 bases and J by 2 bases, leaving 9 bases between them. The CDR3 DNA reads as TGTGCCAGCAGTCCAGGTGACAACACCGGGGAGCTGTTTTTT. Amino acids: CASSPGDNTGELFF.

This chain links TRBV27 with TRBJ1-2; D is possibly TRBD1 (6 bases). The CDR3 spans 13 residues. The germline V and J ends were trimmed by 5 bases and 5 bases, with 12 bases remaining between them. Per germline, CDR1 MNHEY and CDR2 SMNVEV (reference sequence). CDR3 region: CASSPTGPYGYTF. DNA of the CDR3: TGTGCCAGCAGTCCTACAGGGCCATATGGCTACACCTTC.